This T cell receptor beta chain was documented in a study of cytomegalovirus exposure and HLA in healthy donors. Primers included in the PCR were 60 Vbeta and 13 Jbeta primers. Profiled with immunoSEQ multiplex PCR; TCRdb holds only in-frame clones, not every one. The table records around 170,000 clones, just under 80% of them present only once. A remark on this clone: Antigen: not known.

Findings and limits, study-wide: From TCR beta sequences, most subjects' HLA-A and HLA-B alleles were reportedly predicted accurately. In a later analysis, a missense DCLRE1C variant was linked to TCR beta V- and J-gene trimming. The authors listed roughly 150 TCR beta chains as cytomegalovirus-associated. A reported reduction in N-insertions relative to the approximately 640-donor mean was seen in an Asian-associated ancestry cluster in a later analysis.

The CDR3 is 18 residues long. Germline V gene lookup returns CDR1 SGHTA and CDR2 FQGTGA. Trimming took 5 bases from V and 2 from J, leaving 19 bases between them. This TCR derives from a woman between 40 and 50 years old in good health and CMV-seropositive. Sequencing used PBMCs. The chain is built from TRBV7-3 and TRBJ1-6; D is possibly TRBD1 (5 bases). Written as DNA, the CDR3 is TGTGCCAGCAGCCCACATAACCCCACAGGAACCTATAATTCACCCCTCCACTTT. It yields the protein CASSPHNPTGTYNSPLHF.